These T cell receptor beta chains were read from a single sample in a study of T-cell memory formation after mild COVID-19. Each CDR3 protein is one row after TCRdb ran MiXCR on the 5' RACE reads. The table shows roughly 310,000 distinct CDR3 sequences, with 15% to 20% occurring only once. Sequenced: PBMCs or a T cell subset sorted from them (not recorded which). The receptors stem from a man aged 18 to 30 who had mild COVID-19 (a few samples of this study predate the infection). Cell type and time point are not known. Both conserved end residues are part of each CDR3. A D gene is named only where the DNA matches it firmly. Size tells how often a clone was seen (once, few, many) or the class of an expanded clone, and some rows leave it out.

V: TRBV5-1; D: NA; J: TRBJ2-2; size: few; CDR3: CASSGADTGELFF; DNA: TGCGCCAGCAGCGGGGCGGACACCGGGGAGCTGTTTTTT
V: TRBV4-1; D: NA; J: TRBJ2-2; size: many; CDR3: CASSQNSRTGELFF; DNA: TGCGCCAGCAGCCAGAACAGCCGCACCGGGGAGCTGTTTTTT
V: TRBV5-1; D: TRBD1; J: TRBJ1-1; size: NA; CDR3: CASSLTTGASTEAFF; DNA: TGCGCCAGCAGCTTAACAACAGGGGCTTCCACTGAAGCTTTCTTT
V: TRBV7-9; D: TRBD2; J: TRBJ2-1; size: many; CDR3: CASSLTSGGRQQFF; DNA: TGTGCCAGCAGCTTAACTAGCGGGGGCCGACAGCAGTTCTTC
V: TRBV7-2; D: NA; J: TRBJ1-6; size: few; CDR3: CASSLEAQGQSPLHF; DNA: TGTGCCAGCAGCTTAGAAGCCCAGGGCCAGTCACCCCTCCACTTT
V: TRBV3-1; D: NA; J: TRBJ1-1; size: NA; CDR3: CASSQAAGFIEAFF; DNA: TGTGCCAGCAGCCAAGCAGCAGGGTTCATTGAAGCTTTCTTT
V: TRBV13; D: TRBD1; J: TRBJ1-1; size: few; CDR3: CASSSRGPWTEAFF; DNA: TGTGCCAGCAGCTCAAGGGGGCCGTGGACTGAAGCTTTCTTT
V: TRBV20-1; D: TRBD2; J: TRBJ2-5; size: many; CDR3: CSPRTSGGQETQYF; DNA: TGCAGTCCAAGGACTAGCGGGGGGCAAGAGACCCAGTACTTC
V: TRBV28; D: NA; J: TRBJ2-1; size: NA; CDR3: CASSATYEQFF; DNA: TGTGCCAGCAGTGCGACGTATGAGCAGTTCTTC
V: TRBV7-9; D: TRBD1; J: TRBJ1-4; size: few; CDR3: CASSSTGANNEKLFF; DNA: TGTGCCAGCAGCTCGACAGGGGCGAATAATGAAAAACTGTTTTTT
V: TRBV28; D: TRBD1; J: TRBJ2-1; size: few; CDR3: CASSFSGGQENEQFF; DNA: TGTGCCAGCAGTTTCTCCGGAGGACAGGAGAATGAGCAGTTCTTC
V: TRBV10-3; D: NA; J: TRBJ2-5; size: few; CDR3: CAISEGRMETQYF; DNA: TGTGCCATCAGTGAAGGCAGGATGGAGACCCAGTACTTC
V: TRBV9; D: NA; J: TRBJ1-6; size: few; CDR3: CASREDSSYNSPLHF; DNA: TGTGCCAGCAGAGAAGACAGCTCCTATAATTCACCCCTCCACTTT
V: TRBV4-1; D: TRBD1; J: TRBJ1-6; size: few; CDR3: CASSQAPRDRSSPLHF; DNA: TGCGCCAGCAGCCAAGCCCCCCGGGACAGGAGTTCACCCCTCCACTTT
V: TRBV4-2; D: TRBD1; J: TRBJ1-4; size: many; CDR3: CASTLNSQGAPNEKLFF; DNA: TGTGCCAGCACGCTTAACTCGCAGGGGGCCCCTAATGAAAAACTGTTTTTT
V: TRBV18; D: NA; J: TRBJ2-7; size: NA; CDR3: CASSTDFYEQYF; DNA: TGTGCCAGCTCAACCGACTTCTACGAGCAGTACTTC
V: TRBV4-1; D: NA; J: TRBJ2-3; size: NA; CDR3: CASSQETHPSTDTQYF; DNA: TGCGCCAGCAGCCAAGAGACTCATCCATCCACAGATACGCAGTATTTT
V: TRBV27; D: TRBD2; J: TRBJ2-3; size: NA; CDR3: CASSLKLAGGIDTQYF; DNA: TGTGCCAGCAGTTTGAAACTAGCGGGGGGAATAGATACGCAGTATTTT
V: TRBV20-1; D: TRBD1; J: TRBJ2-2; size: NA; CDR3: CSAPRTGLTGELFF; DNA: TGCAGTGCCCCCAGGACAGGGTTAACCGGGGAGCTGTTTTTT
V: TRBV29-1; D: TRBD2; J: TRBJ2-1; size: few; CDR3: CSAEPGLASSEQFF; DNA: TGCAGCGCCGAGCCCGGACTAGCGTCGAGTGAGCAGTTCTTC
V: TRBV25-1; D: NA; J: TRBJ2-2; size: few; CDR3: CASSGGIYTGELFF; DNA: TGTGCCAGCAGTGGGGGGATCTACACCGGGGAGCTGTTTTTT
V: TRBV20-1; D: TRBD2; J: TRBJ2-3; size: few; CDR3: CSAKSGGSTDTQYF; DNA: TGCAGTGCTAAAAGCGGGGGGAGCACAGATACGCAGTATTTT
V: TRBV5-6; D: TRBD2; J: TRBJ2-2; size: NA; CDR3: CASSRGLADTGELFF; DNA: TGTGCCAGCAGTAGAGGACTAGCGGACACCGGGGAGCTGTTTTTT
V: TRBV7-8; D: NA; J: TRBJ2-7; size: NA; CDR3: CASSLAQDSRGDAEQYF; DNA: TGTGCCAGCAGCTTAGCCCAAGACTCCAGGGGGGATGCCGAGCAGTACTTC
V: TRBV11-2; D: NA; J: TRBJ2-1; size: few; CDR3: CASSLDAGNFNEQFF; DNA: TGTGCCAGCAGCTTAGATGCGGGGAATTTCAATGAGCAGTTCTTC
V: TRBV4-2; D: TRBD2; J: TRBJ2-1; size: NA; CDR3: CASTLRLSGGRGSSYNEQFF; DNA: TGTGCCAGCACTCTAAGATTATCCGGTGGGCGGGGGAGCTCCTACAATGAGCAGTTCTTC
V: TRBV3-1; D: TRBD2; J: TRBJ2-3; size: few; CDR3: CASKLTSGYTDTQYF; DNA: TGTGCCAGCAAGTTAACTAGCGGGTACACAGATACGCAGTATTTT
V: TRBV21-1; D: NA; J: TRBJ1-4; size: NA; CDR3: CASPRGDEKLFF; DNA: TGTGCCTCGCCAAGGGGGGATGAAAAACTGTTTTTT
V: TRBV7-2; D: NA; J: TRBJ1-6; size: many; CDR3: CASSLRWQGLWPLHF; DNA: TGTGCCAGCAGCTTAAGATGGCAAGGATTGTGGCCCCTCCACTTT
V: TRBV7-2; D: NA; J: TRBJ1-1; size: few; CDR3: CASSLGRTENTEAFF; DNA: TGTGCCAGCAGCTTGGGCAGGACAGAGAACACTGAAGCTTTCTTT
V: TRBV13; D: NA; J: TRBJ1-2; size: NA; CDR3: CASSLGLMSYGYTF; DNA: TGTGCCAGCAGCTTAGGCCTGATGAGCTATGGCTACACCTTC
V: TRBV5-1; D: TRBD2; J: TRBJ2-7; size: NA; CDR3: CASRGVSGGPDYEQYF; DNA: TGCGCCAGCCGGGGGGTTAGCGGGGGCCCCGACTACGAGCAGTACTTC
V: TRBV12-3/TRBV12-4; D: NA; J: TRBJ1-5; size: NA; CDR3: CASSLTAGQPQHF; DNA: TGTGCCAGCAGTTTAACGGCAGGGCAGCCCCAGCATTTT
V: TRBV5-6; D: NA; J: TRBJ2-5; size: NA; CDR3: CASSLDVGWETQYF; DNA: TGTGCCAGCAGCTTGGATGTTGGGTGGGAGACCCAGTACTTC
V: TRBV20-1; D: NA; J: TRBJ2-5; size: NA; CDR3: CSASSRSEETQYF; DNA: TGCAGTGCTAGCAGCCGGTCGGAGGAGACCCAGTACTTC
V: TRBV11-2; D: NA; J: TRBJ2-1; size: many; CDR3: CASSLDLANEQFF; DNA: TGTGCCAGCAGCTTAGACCTAGCGAATGAGCAGTTCTTC
V: TRBV5-1; D: NA; J: TRBJ2-3; size: few; CDR3: CASRVATSTDTQYF; DNA: TGCGCCAGCAGAGTAGCAACTAGCACAGATACGCAGTATTTT
V: TRBV7-7; D: NA; J: TRBJ2-5; size: NA; CDR3: CASTPTLGETQYF; DNA: TGTGCTAGCACTCCTACGCTAGGAGAGACCCAGTACTTC
V: TRBV4-3; D: TRBD2; J: TRBJ2-5; size: few; CDR3: CASSPIAGAETQYF; DNA: TGCGCCAGCAGCCCCATAGCGGGAGCAGAGACCCAGTACTTC
V: TRBV4-3; D: NA; J: TRBJ2-7; size: NA; CDR3: CASSQELGGGGYEQYF; DNA: TGCGCCAGCAGCCAAGAACTAGGAGGGGGAGGCTACGAGCAGTACTTC